One and the same sample provided the 15 T cell receptor beta chains below, sequenced in a study of cytomegalovirus exposure and HLA in healthy donors. PCR amplification relied on 60 Vbeta primers (plus 13 Jbeta primers). Generated by immunoSEQ multiplex PCR, the TCRdb table keeps only in-frame clones and is missing some. Of 150,000 to 200,000 clones listed, 80% to 85% were seen once; the top ten hold about 1.7%. Source material: PBMCs. The receptors were gathered from a young woman in good health and CMV-seronegative.

About this clone: Germline is not matched at one junction end, which may reflect a read error. This chain links TRBV4-1 with TRBJ2-1; 10 positions agree with TRBD2. CDR1 and CDR2 from the germline V gene are MGHRA and YSYEKL. This CDR3 region has 16 residues. The CDR3 here is CASSQGLAGLRDERFF. CDR3 bases: TGCGCCAGCAGCCAAGGACTAGCGGGTCTACGCGATGAGCGGTTCTTC.

The gene calls are TRBV28 and TRBJ2-3; TRBD1 aligns across 7 bases. CDR1 and CDR2 from the germline V gene are MDHEN and SYDVKM. The CDR3 has 17 amino acids. Trimming removed 1 base from V and 2 bases from J; junction bases left unmatched: 9. In nucleotides, the CDR3 is TGTGCCAGCAGTTTATTGCCAGGGGGACCCACCACAGATACGCAGTATTTT. It encodes CASSLLPGGPTTDTQYF. Looking up the rest from reference TRBV28 and TRBJ2-3 gives the full variable domain: DVKVTQSSRYLVKRTGEKVFLECVQDMDHENMFWYRQDPGLGLRLIYFSYDVKMKEKGDIPEGYSVSREKKERFSLILESASTNQTSMYLCASSLLPGGPTTDTQYFGPGTRLTVL.

This clone was found once. This chain links TRBV28 with TRBJ2-1; D call uncertain. Between the trimmed V and J ends, which lost 2 bases and 2 bases, there was a span of 10 bases. CDR1 and CDR2 from the germline V gene are MDHEN and SYDVKM. The CDR3 contains 15 residues. The CDR3 bases are TGTGCCAGCAGTTTAGTCACATTCACCTACAATGAGCAGTTCTTC. The encoded protein is CASSLVTFTYNEQFF.

This chain uses TRBV19 with TRBJ2-1; D may be TRBD2 (6 bases). The CDR3 covers 14 residues. Germline CDR1 and CDR2: LNHDA and SQIVND (reference sequence). Trimming cost V 7 bases and J 5 bases, with 15 bases left between them. This CDR3 reads CASTHFGGDNEQFF. CDR3 nucleotides: TGTGCCAGTACCCACTTCGGAGGGGACAATGAGCAGTTCTTC.

This clone was seen a few times. This CDR3 is also generated by other DNA sequences in the sample. This rearrangement joins TRBV6-5 to TRBJ1-1; 7 positions agree with TRBD1. V lost 0 bases and J lost 8; bases outside the gene matches: 0. The CDR3 totals 12 residues. Germline CDR1 MNHEY, CDR2 SVGAGI. The CDR3 nucleotides read TGTGCCAGCAGTTACTCGACAGGGGAAGCTTTCTTT. Translation: CASSYSTGEAFF.

The V and J genes are TRBV6-5 and TRBJ2-5; 7 bases map to TRBD2. Trimming took 6 bases from V and 4 from J; bases not matched to a gene: 8. From germline, CDR1 is MNHEY and CDR2 SVGAGI. This CDR3 is 14 amino acids long. The CDR3 region has the DNA TGTGCCAGCAGGTTTGGACTAGGCTTAGAGACCCAGTACTTC. This translates into CASRFGLGLETQYF.

This rearrangement joins TRBV30 to TRBJ2-7, with 7 bases identical to TRBD1. The J segment lost 6 bases and the V segment lost 2 bases, leaving 16 bases of the junction unmatched. The CDR3 has 16 amino acids. Germline values: CDR1 GTSNPN, CDR2 SVGIG (reference sequence). The CDR3 nucleotides are TGTGCCTGGAGTCCCCCGGGACAGCCTCTTTCGGTCGAGCAGTACGTC. Protein: CAWSPPGQPLSVEQYV.

The chain carries TRBV9 and TRBJ2-1; possibly TRBD2 for D (7 bases). Germline-derived CDR1 and CDR2 are SGDLS and YYNGEE. The CDR3 sequence is 17 residues long. V was trimmed by 0 bases and J by 8 bases, leaving 21 bases between them. CDR3 loop: CASSVEPSWGGIDEQFF. In DNA form, the CDR3 reads TGTGCCAGCAGCGTAGAACCCTCTTGGGGGGGCATCGATGAGCAGTTCTTC.

This sequence joins TRBV28 and TRBJ1-2; no firm D call. The CDR3 totals 13 residues. The V and J ends lost 6 bases and 5 bases respectively, with 13 bases between them. Germline V gene sequence: CDR1 MDHEN, CDR2 SYDVKM. CDR3 nucleotide sequence: TGTGCCAGCAGCTCGGTGGTGATATATGGCTACACCTTC. Protein product: CASSSVVIYGYTF.

The chain carries TRBV4-1 and TRBJ2-2; D gene uncertain. The V gene lost 6 bases and the J gene lost 0 bases, with 8 bases spanning the gap. The length of the CDR3 is 14 residues. CDR1 and CDR2 from the germline V gene are MGHRA and YSYEKL. CDR3 bases: TGCGCCAGCAGTCCCTATACGAACACCGGGGAGCTGTTTTTT. Its protein product is CASSPYTNTGELFF.

The gene calls are TRBV9 and TRBJ2-3; a weak D match, TRBD2 (7 bases). Germline values: CDR1 SGDLS, CDR2 YYNGEE. Trimming stripped 0 bases from V and 2 bases from J, with 19 bases between. The CDR3 is 18 amino acids. The CDR3 region has the DNA TGTGCCAGCAGCGTAGGCCGGGAGGCGTGGGGGCCCACAGATACGCAGTATTTT. Its translation: CASSVGREAWGPTDTQYF.

This clone was observed once. The chain recombines TRBV19 with TRBJ1-2; D is undetermined. Looked up from germline, CDR1 is LNHDA and CDR2 is SQIVND (reference sequence). The CDR3 has 15 residues. Trimming cost V 6 bases and J 4 bases, with 18 bases left between them. In DNA, the CDR3 is TGTGCCAGTAGCCTCCCTAGTGAAGCGTTCTATGGCTACACCTTC. This sequence encodes CASSLPSEAFYGYTF.

CDR3 sequence reads: CASSLYLFGQGATDTQYF. The CDR3 DNA follows: TGTGCCAGCTCACTGTATCTCTTCGGACAGGGGGCGACAGATACGCAGTATTTT. This chain joins TRBV18 and TRBJ2-3; 11 nucleotides line up with TRBD1. Unmatched junction bases numbered 12, after V lost 4 bases and J lost 3 bases. This CDR3 spans 18 amino acids. Germline V gene sequence: CDR1 KGHSH, CDR2 LQKENI.

The rearrangement joins TRBV30 to TRBJ2-5, with D perhaps matching TRBD2 (6 bases). This CDR3 spans 14 amino acids. V shed 1 base and J shed 4 bases, with 13 bases lying between them. CDR1 GTSNPN and CDR2 SVGIG come from the germline V gene (reference sequence). This CDR3 reads CAWSGTPGGETQYF. Written as DNA, the CDR3 is TGTGCCTGGAGTGGGACTCCCGGGGGAGAGACCCAGTACTTC.

The chain combines TRBV5-1 with TRBJ1-1; 7 positions agree with TRBD1. V dropped 0 bases and J dropped 1; count of bases not matched to a gene: 3. This CDR3 is built from 15 residues. Germline CDR1 SGHRS, CDR2 YFSETQ. DNA for the CDR3: TGCGCCAGCAGCTTGGGGGGACAGAGGAACACTGAAGCTTTCTTT. Translated, it gives CASSLGGQRNTEAFF.